This T cell receptor beta chain emerged from a study of T-cell memory formation after mild COVID-19. Broader study findings: Clones which contracted sat mainly in CM and EM if CD4+, and in EMRA if CD8+.

V gave up 0 bases and J gave up 9 bases; unmatched junction bases: 2. The V gene's germline CDR1 is SGHTA and CDR2 FQGNSA. The CDR3 runs to 14 residues. The 5'RACE method, run with constant-segment primers, produced TCR alpha and TCR beta cDNA libraries (carrying sample barcodes and UMIs). A single record per CDR3 protein comes from TCRdb applying MiXCR to the 5' RACE reads. The sample shows under 200,000 distinct CDR3 sequences, about an eighth of them seen only once. Many counts were recorded for this clonotype. The antigen is undetermined. The chain employs TRBV7-2 and TRBJ1-6; 7 bases map to TRBD1. Material for sequencing was PBMCs or a T cell subset sorted from them (not recorded which). This sequence was found in a man in his late teens or twenties who had mild COVID-19 (a few samples of this study predate the infection). Cell type and time point are not known. The CDR3 here is CASSLAGTASPLHF. CDR3 nucleotides: TGTGCCAGCAGCTTAGCCGGGACAGCTTCACCCCTCCACTTT.